This T cell receptor (beta chain) was captured by sequencing in a study of shared clonotypes between healthy human individuals. Measured with immunoSEQ multiplex PCR; TCRdb has only the in-frame clones, and not every one. The data contain about 1.9 million clones, over 85% of them singletons. Positively selected for CCR7, the CD45RO-negative cells used as naive CD8 cells excluded terminally differentiated effector memory CD45RA+ cells. This CDR3 is built from 14 residues. Germline lookup yields CDR1 LNHDA and CDR2 SQIVND (reference sequence). V shed 6 bases and J shed 1 base, with 12 bases lying between them.

The rearrangement uses TRBV19 and TRBJ1-1; the D gene is possibly TRBD1 (6 bases). This receptor was obtained from a man between 18 and 35 years old in good health. Some clones in this sample may be carry-over from other donors' samples. Sequencing was done on a sample of naive CD8+ T cells from PBMCs. The CDR3 coding sequence is TGTGCCAGTAGAGATCGGGGGCAGAACACTGAAGCTTTCTTT. Protein: CASRDRGQNTEAFF.